This TCR beta chain was observed in a study of blood T cell repertoires in COVID-19. This CDR3 is 15 amino acids long. V lost 4 bases and J lost 3; bases outside the gene matches: 9. CDR1 is SGDLS, CDR2 YYNGEE, per germline. Clones were sequenced by immunoSEQ multiplex PCR, and TCRdb holds only the in-frame ones, with some missing. The sample yields about half a million clones, around 85% seen once. The chain joins TRBV9 to TRBJ1-1; the match to TRBD1 covers 7 bases. The clonotype comes from a human donor in a cohort sampled during active COVID-19. Sample: peripheral blood. The CDR3 sequence is CASSLGQLPDTEAFF. As DNA, the CDR3 is TGTGCCAGCAGCTTGGGACAGCTACCGGACACTGAAGCTTTCTTT.